This T cell receptor beta chain was sequenced in a study of beta chain features in type 1 diabetes. General study results and limits: The similarity of naive, central memory and Treg TCRB repertoires appeared greater among patients than among healthy donors. The question of HLA type influencing TCRB rearrangement was one that remained unresolved here. Shorter TCRB CDR3s, moderately but significantly so, were found in Type 1 diabetes patients in all four CD4+ subsets.

This clone appeared a few times. Antigen: not known. As every portion of the isolated RNA was reverse transcribed, the sequencing read expressed TCRB transcripts. Only in-frame clones appear in the TCRdb table, and some are missing; sequencing was by immunoSEQ multiplex PCR. The table shows fewer than 450,000 clones, with approximately 13% occurring only once. After removal of 5 bases from V and 7 bases from J, the junction contained 7 bases not matched to a gene. CDR1 and CDR2 from the germline V gene are SGDLS and YYNGEE. There are 14 residues in the CDR3. The sequence derives from a woman between 18 and 29 years old with type 1 diabetes. V gene TRBV9 combines with J gene TRBJ2-2; 8 nucleotides align to TRBD2. Input material: naive CD4+ T cells from blood. This chain's CDR3 is CASSSGTSRGELFF. The CDR3 DNA follows: TGTGCCAGCAGTTCTGGGACTAGTCGCGGGGAGCTGTTTTTT.